The rows below give T cell receptor beta chains drawn from one sample of a study of blood T cell repertoires in COVID-19. Measured with immunoSEQ multiplex PCR; TCRdb has only the in-frame clones, and not every one. Among about 160,000 clones, 70% to 90% were seen once, and the ten largest hold 3% to 4%. Sequenced: peripheral blood. These receptors were obtained from a woman between 65 and 79 years old with acute or convalescent COVID-19. The CDR3 runs from the conserved cysteine through the conserved F or W. Each record gives: D gene, clone size, V gene, J gene, CDR3 protein, CDR3 DNA. D genes are given only for firm matches. Some rows mark clone size as missing; the rest say once, few, many or name a class of expanded clone.

>TRBD1|-|TRBV18|TRBJ2-7
CASSPMTGATYEQYF
TGTGCCAGCTCACCGATGACAGGGGCTACCTACGAGCAGTACTTC
>-|-|TRBV2|TRBJ2-2
CATSEEVTGELFF
TGTGCCACCTCGGAGGAGGTGACCGGGGAGCTGTTTTTT
>-|few|TRBV7-9|TRBJ1-3
CASSLATGSAGNTIYF
TGTGCCAGCAGCTTAGCGACGGGATCAGCTGGAAACACCATATATTTT
>-|-|TRBV4-2|TRBJ2-7
CASSQEQAAYEQYF
TGTGCCAGCAGCCAAGAACAGGCAGCCTACGAGCAGTACTTC
>-|-|TRBV7-9|TRBJ1-4
CASSLGVRGSEKLFF
TGTGCCAGCAGCTTAGGGGTACGAGGGAGTGAAAAACTGTTTTTT
>TRBD2|-|TRBV7-9|TRBJ2-1
CASSYRTSGHNEQFF
TGTGCCAGCAGCTACAGGACTAGCGGTCACAATGAGCAGTTCTTC
>TRBD1|-|TRBV28|TRBJ1-6
CASSEGQTNSPLHF
TGTGCCAGCAGCGAGGGACAGACGAATTCACCCCTCCACTTT
>-|-|TRBV5-6|TRBJ2-1
CASSNPVDAGLIYNEQFF
TGTGCCAGCTCCAACCCAGTCGATGCGGGGTTGATTTACAATGAGCAGTTCTTC
>TRBD1|-|TRBV11-3|TRBJ1-2
CASSPPVGDRAILGYGYTF
TGTGCCAGCAGCCCCCCTGTTGGGGACAGGGCGATACTCGGGTATGGCTACACCTTC
>-|-|TRBV5-1|TRBJ1-5
CASSLEPTGLNQPQHF
TGCGCCAGCAGCTTGGAGCCGACAGGCCTCAATCAGCCCCAGCATTTT
>TRBD1|-|TRBV18|TRBJ1-5
CASSPGQGSNQPQHF
TGTGCCAGCTCACCGGGACAGGGGAGCAATCAGCCCCAGCATTTT
>TRBD1|-|TRBV3-1/TRBV3-2|TRBJ2-7
CASSQDRTGGQYF
TGTGCCAGCAGCCAAGATAGGACAGGGGGCCAGTACTTC